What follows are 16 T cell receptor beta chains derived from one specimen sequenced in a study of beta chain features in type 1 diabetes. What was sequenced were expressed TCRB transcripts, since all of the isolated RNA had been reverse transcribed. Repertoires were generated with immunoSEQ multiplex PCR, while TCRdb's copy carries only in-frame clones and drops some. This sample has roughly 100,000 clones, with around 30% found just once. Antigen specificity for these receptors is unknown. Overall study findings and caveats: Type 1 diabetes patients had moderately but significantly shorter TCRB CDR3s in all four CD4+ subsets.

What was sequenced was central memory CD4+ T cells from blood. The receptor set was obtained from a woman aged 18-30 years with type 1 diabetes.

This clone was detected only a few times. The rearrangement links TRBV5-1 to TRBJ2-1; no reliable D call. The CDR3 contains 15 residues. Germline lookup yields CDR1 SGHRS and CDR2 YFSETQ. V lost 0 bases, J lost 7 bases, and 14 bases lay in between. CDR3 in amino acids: CASSLGLSESNEQFF. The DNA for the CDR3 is TGCGCCAGCAGCTTGGGACTCTCGGAGTCGAATGAGCAGTTCTTC.

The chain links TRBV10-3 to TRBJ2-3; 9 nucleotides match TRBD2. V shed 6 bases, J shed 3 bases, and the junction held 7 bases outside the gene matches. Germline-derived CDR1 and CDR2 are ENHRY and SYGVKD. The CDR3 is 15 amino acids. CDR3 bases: TGTGCCATCAGCTCAGCGGGAGGTAGGACAGATACGCAGTATTTT. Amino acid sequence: CAISSAGGRTDTQYF.

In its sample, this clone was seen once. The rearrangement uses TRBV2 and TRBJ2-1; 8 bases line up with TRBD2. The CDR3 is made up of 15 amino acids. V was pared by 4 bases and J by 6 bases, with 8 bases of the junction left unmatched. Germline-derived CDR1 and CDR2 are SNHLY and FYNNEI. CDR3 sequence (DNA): TGTGCCAGCAGTGGCGCGTTTGGACTAGCCAATGAGCAGTTCTTC. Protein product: CASSGAFGLANEQFF.

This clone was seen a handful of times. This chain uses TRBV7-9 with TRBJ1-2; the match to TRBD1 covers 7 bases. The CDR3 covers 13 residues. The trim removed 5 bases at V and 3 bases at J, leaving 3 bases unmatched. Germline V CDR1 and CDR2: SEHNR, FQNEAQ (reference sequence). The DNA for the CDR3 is TGTGCCAGCAGCCAGGGACAGTACTATGGCTACACCTTC. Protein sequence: CASSQGQYYGYTF.

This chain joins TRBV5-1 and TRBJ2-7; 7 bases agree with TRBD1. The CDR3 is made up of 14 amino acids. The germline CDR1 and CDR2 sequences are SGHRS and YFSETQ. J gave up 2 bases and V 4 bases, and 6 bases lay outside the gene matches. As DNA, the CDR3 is TGCGCCAGCAGCCGGACAGGAGGCCCCTACGAGCAGTACTTC. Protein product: CASSRTGGPYEQYF.

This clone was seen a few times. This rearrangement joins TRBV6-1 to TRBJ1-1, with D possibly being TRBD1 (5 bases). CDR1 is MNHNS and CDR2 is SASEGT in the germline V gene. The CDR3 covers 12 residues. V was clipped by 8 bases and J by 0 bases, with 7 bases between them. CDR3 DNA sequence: TGTGCCAGCTACAGGCTGAACACTGAAGCTTTCTTT. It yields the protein CASYRLNTEAFF.

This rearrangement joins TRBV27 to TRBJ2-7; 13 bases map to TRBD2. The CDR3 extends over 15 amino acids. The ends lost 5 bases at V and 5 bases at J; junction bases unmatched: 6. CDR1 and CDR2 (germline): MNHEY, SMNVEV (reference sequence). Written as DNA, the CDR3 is TGTGCCAGCAGTAAACTAGCGGGAGGGCCAAACGAGCAGTACTTC. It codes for CASSKLAGGPNEQYF.

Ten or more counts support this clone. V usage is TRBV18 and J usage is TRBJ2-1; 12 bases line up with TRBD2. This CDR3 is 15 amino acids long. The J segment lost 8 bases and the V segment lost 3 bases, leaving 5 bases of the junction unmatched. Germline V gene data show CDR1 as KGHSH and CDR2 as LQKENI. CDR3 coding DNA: TGTGCCAGCTCACCCGCTAGCGGGAGGGCCGATGAGCAGTTCTTC. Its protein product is CASSPASGRADEQFF. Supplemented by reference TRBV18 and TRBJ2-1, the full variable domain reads NAGVMQNPRHLVRRRGQEARLRCSPMKGHSHVYWYRQLPEEGLKFMVYLQKENIIDESGMPKERFSAEFPKEGPSILRIQQVVRGDSAAYFCASSPASGRADEQFFGPGTRLTVL.

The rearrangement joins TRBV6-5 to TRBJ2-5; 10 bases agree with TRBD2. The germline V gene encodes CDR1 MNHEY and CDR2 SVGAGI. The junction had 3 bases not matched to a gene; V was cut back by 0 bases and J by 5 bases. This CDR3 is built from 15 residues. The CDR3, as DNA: TGTGCCAGCAGTTACTCGGGACTAGCGAGGGAGACCCAGTACTTC. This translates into CASSYSGLARETQYF.

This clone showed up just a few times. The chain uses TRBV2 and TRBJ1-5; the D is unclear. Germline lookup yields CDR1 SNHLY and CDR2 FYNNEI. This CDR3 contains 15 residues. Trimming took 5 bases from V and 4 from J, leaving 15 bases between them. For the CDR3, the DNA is TGTGCCAGCAGTCCGACAATTCTAACAAATCAGCCCCAGCATTTT. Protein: CASSPTILTNQPQHF.

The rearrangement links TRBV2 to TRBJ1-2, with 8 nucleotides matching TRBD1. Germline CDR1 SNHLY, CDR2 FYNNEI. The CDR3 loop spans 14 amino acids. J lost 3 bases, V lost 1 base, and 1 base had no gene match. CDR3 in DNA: TGTGCCAGCAGTGAAGTACAGGGGGACTATGGCTACACCTTC. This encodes CASSEVQGDYGYTF.

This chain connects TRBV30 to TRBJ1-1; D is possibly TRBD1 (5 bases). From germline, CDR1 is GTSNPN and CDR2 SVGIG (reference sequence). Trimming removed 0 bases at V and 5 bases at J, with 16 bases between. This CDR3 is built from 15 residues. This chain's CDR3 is CAWSVRRTRGTEAFF. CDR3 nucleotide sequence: TGTGCCTGGAGTGTAAGGAGGACACGGGGGACTGAAGCTTTCTTT.

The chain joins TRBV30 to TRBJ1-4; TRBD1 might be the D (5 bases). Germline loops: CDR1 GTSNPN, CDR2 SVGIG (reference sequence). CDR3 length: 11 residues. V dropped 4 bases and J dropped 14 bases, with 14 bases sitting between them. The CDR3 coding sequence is TGTGCCTGGAAGGGGTTTGGATCCCTGTTTTTT. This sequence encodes CAWKGFGSLFF.

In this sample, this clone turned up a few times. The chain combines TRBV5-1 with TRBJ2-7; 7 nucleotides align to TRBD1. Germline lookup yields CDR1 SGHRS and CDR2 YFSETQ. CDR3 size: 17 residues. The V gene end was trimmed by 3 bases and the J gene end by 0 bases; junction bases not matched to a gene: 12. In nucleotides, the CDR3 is TGCGCCAGCAGCTCGTCCGATAGGGGGCTAGTCTCCTACGAGCAGTACTTC. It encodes CASSSSDRGLVSYEQYF.

CDR3 nucleotides: TGTGCCAGTAGTCTCCGACAGGGGAATCAGCCCCAGCATTTT. It yields the protein CASSLRQGNQPQHF. The V call is TRBV19, the J call TRBJ1-5; the match to TRBD1 covers 8 bases. This CDR3 has 14 residues. Losses at the gene ends were 5 bases for V and 4 bases for J; bases not matched to a gene: 4. Germline V gives CDR1 LNHDA, CDR2 SQIVND (reference sequence).

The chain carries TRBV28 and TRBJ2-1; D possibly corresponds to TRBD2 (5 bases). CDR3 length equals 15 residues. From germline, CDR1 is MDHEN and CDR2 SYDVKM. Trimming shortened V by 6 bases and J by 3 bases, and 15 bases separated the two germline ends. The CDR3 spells CASSLYLGDYNEQFF. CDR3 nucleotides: TGTGCCAGCAGCCTTTATTTGGGAGACTACAATGAGCAGTTCTTC.